One and the same sample provided the 30 T cell receptor beta chains below, sequenced in a study of identical twins. TCRdb recomputed calls from the 5' RACE reads with MiXCR, one row per CDR3 protein. The sample has 450,000 to 650,000 distinct CDR3 sequences, 15% seen once. The sample was also reused in another study, on yellow fever vaccine responses in identical twins.

Sequencing was performed on CD4+ T cells sorted from blood. The source is a woman aged 18 to 35 in good health.

V and J are TRBV7-7 and TRBJ1-3; a weak D match, TRBD1 (5 bases). CDR3 length: 14 amino acids. Germline V gene lookup returns CDR1 SSHAT and CDR2 FNYEAQ (reference sequence). Trimming took off 5 bases at V and 0 bases at J, with 8 bases between the two ends. The CDR3 is CASSQGLSGNTIYF. The CDR3 region has the DNA TGTGCCAGCAGCCAGGGACTCTCTGGAAACACCATATATTTT.

The genes are TRBV12-3 or TRBV12-4 and TRBJ2-2; 7 bases fit TRBD1. J was trimmed by 5 bases and V by 7 bases; bases with no gene match: 10. The CDR3 runs to 15 residues. The CDR3 loop reads CASTRRQGETGELFF. CDR3 nucleotides: TGTGCCAGCACCCGCCGACAGGGTGAAACCGGGGAGCTGTTTTTT.

The sample holds a few counts of this clonotype. This chain uses TRBV5-1 with TRBJ1-1; maybe TRBD1 (5 bases). V lost 0 bases and J lost 4, with 10 bases in between. CDR3 length equals 14 residues. Germline V gene sequence: CDR1 SGHRS, CDR2 YFSETQ. The CDR3 is CASSLGGRPTEAFF. The DNA of the CDR3 is TGCGCCAGCAGCTTGGGGGGCCGGCCCACTGAAGCTTTCTTT.

As DNA, the CDR3 is TGTGCCAGCAGCCCACCCCCCGGGACTAGCGGATACAATGAGCAGTTCTTC. This gives the protein CASSPPPGTSGYNEQFF. The gene calls are TRBV7-2 and TRBJ2-1, with 11 bases identical to TRBD2. The V and J ends lost 5 bases and 4 bases, in that order; junction bases with no gene match: 10. The CDR3 contains 17 residues. Germline CDR1 reads SGHTA; CDR2 reads FQGNSA. Full variable domain (outside the CDR3, taken from reference TRBV7-2 and TRBJ2-1): GAGVSQSPSNKVTEKGKDVELRCDPISGHTALYWYRQSLGQGLEFLIYFQGNSAPDKSGLPSDRFSAERTGGSVSTLTIQRTQQEDSAVYLCASSPPPGTSGYNEQFFGPGTRLTVL.

This clonotype occurred a few times. J is TRBJ2-7 and V is TRBV7-9, with D possibly being TRBD1 (5 bases). This CDR3 region has 13 residues. Trimming took off 5 bases at V and 3 bases at J, with 11 bases between the two ends. Looked up from germline, CDR1 is SEHNR and CDR2 is FQNEAQ (reference sequence). CDR3 sequence reads: CASSTIQGYEQYF. In DNA, the CDR3 is TGTGCCAGCAGCACAATCCAGGGCTACGAGCAGTACTTC.

The chain links TRBV9 to TRBJ2-2; TRBD2 agrees at 12 bases. The junction had 4 bases not matched to a gene; V was cut back by 4 bases and J by 6 bases. In germline, CDR1 is SGDLS, CDR2 YYNGEE. CDR3 length: 15 amino acids. The CDR3 sequence: CASSRTSGNPGELFF. The DNA of the CDR3 is TGTGCCAGCAGCCGGACTAGCGGGAATCCCGGGGAGCTGTTTTTT.

This clonotype has only a few counts. The chain joins TRBV20-1 to TRBJ2-1, with D possibly being TRBD1 (5 bases). CDR1 and CDR2 from the germline V gene are DFQATT and SNEGSKA (reference sequence). The CDR3 sequence is 15 residues long. V dropped 7 bases and J dropped 3 bases, with 19 bases sitting between them. The CDR3 region is CSVPRAHSVYNEQFF. The CDR3 DNA sequence: TGCAGTGTGCCCAGGGCCCACTCCGTCTACAATGAGCAGTTCTTC.

The chain combines TRBV2 with TRBJ2-2; D may be TRBD1 (6 bases). V dropped 7 bases and J dropped 7 bases, with 10 bases sitting between them. This CDR3 spans 12 amino acids. Germline V lookup: CDR1 SNHLY, CDR2 FYNNEI. The CDR3 nucleotides read TGTGCCAGCATCTCAGGGGTCGGGGAGCTGTTTTTT. Its protein product is CASISGVGELFF.

This chain connects TRBV15 to TRBJ2-2; the D gene is possibly TRBD1 (5 bases). From germline, CDR1 is LNHNV and CDR2 YYDKDF (reference sequence). V dropped 3 bases and J dropped 7 bases, with 12 bases sitting between them. This CDR3 has 14 amino acids. DNA for the CDR3: TGTGCCACCAGCAGGGACAATACGGTCGGGGAGCTGTTTTTT. Amino acids: CATSRDNTVGELFF.

The chain links TRBV5-6 to TRBJ2-3; TRBD2 is a possible D gene (7 bases). The V end was cut by 7 bases, the J end by 6 bases, with 18 bases between. Germline V lookup: CDR1 SGHDT, CDR2 YYEEEE. The CDR3 length is 14 residues. The CDR3 protein is CASDPWGGEDTQYF. CDR3 bases: TGTGCCAGCGACCCCTGGGGGGGCGAGGATACGCAGTATTTT.

This clonotype was seen a handful of times. The rearrangement joins TRBV20-1 to TRBJ2-7; 8 nucleotides match TRBD2. Germline V gene lookup returns CDR1 DFQATT and CDR2 SNEGSKA (reference sequence). The V gene end was trimmed by 6 bases and the J gene end by 0 bases; junction bases not matched to a gene: 7. The CDR3 consists of 14 residues. CDR3 DNA: TGCAGTGCCCGGGACGGGAGGGCCTCCTACGAGCAGTACTTC. Translated, it gives CSARDGRASYEQYF.

V is TRBV11-1 and J is TRBJ1-2; D ambiguous. Between the trimmed V and J ends, which lost 1 base and 3 bases, there was a span of 9 bases. The CDR3 extends over 14 amino acids. The germline CDR1 and CDR2 sequences are SGHAT and FQDESV (reference sequence). CDR3 nucleotides: TGTGCCAGCAGCTTAGGTTGGTCTGACTATGGCTACACCTTC. Translating gives CASSLGWSDYGYTF.

The chain combines TRBV6-5 with TRBJ1-2; no firm D call. The CDR3 covers 14 residues. Per germline, CDR1 MNHEY and CDR2 SVGAGI. Deletions cut 2 bases from V and 2 bases from J, with 9 bases between. The CDR3 protein is CASSYGTQNYGYTF. CDR3 DNA sequence: TGTGCCAGCAGTTACGGCACACAGAACTATGGCTACACCTTC.

The chain combines TRBV6-2 or TRBV6-3 with TRBJ2-5, with D maybe TRBD1 (7 bases). Germline CDR1 MNHEY, CDR2 SVGEGT. The CDR3 covers 15 residues. Trimming took off 5 bases at V and 4 bases at J, with 17 bases between the two ends. The CDR3 nucleotides are TGTGCCAGCAGTCGACAGGGAGGTAACCGAGAGACCCAGTACTTC. This codes for CASSRQGGNRETQYF.

The genes are TRBV3-1 and TRBJ2-1; TRBD2 matches at 15 bases. There are 16 residues in the CDR3. V lost 4 bases to trimming and J lost 8 bases; unmatched junction nucleotides: 6. Per germline, CDR1 LGHDT and CDR2 YNNKEL (reference sequence). CDR3 in DNA: TGTGCCAGCAGCCTTCCCGGGACTAGCGGGAGGTATGAGCAGTTCTTC. The encoded protein is CASSLPGTSGRYEQFF.

This rearrangement joins TRBV15 to TRBJ2-3; a possible D gene is TRBD2 (5 bases). There are 13 residues in the CDR3. Germline lookup yields CDR1 LNHNV and CDR2 YYDKDF (reference sequence). The ends were cut back, 0 bases at V and 11 bases at J, with 12 bases in the middle. Written as DNA, the CDR3 is TGTGCCACCAGCAGAGACGGGAACCTAGTGCAGTATTTT. This sequence encodes CATSRDGNLVQYF.

This clonotype was observed a handful of times. This chain links TRBV7-9 with TRBJ2-3; TRBD2 agrees at 8 bases. Germline CDR1 is SEHNR and CDR2 is FQNEAQ (reference sequence). Trimming removed 4 bases from V and 1 base from J; junction bases left unmatched: 7. This CDR3 region has 16 residues. The CDR3 region is CASSSGRGGRTDTQYF. DNA for the CDR3: TGTGCCAGCAGCTCCGGACGGGGGGGCCGCACAGATACGCAGTATTTT.

CDR3 bases: TGTGCCAGTAGTATAGTACAGGTTGGCCAGCCCCAGCATTTT. Its protein is CASSIVQVGQPQHF. V gene TRBV19 combines with J gene TRBJ1-5, with D possibly TRBD1 on 5 matching bases. Trimming took off 1 base at V and 7 bases at J, with 11 bases between the two ends. This CDR3 contains 14 residues. The germline gives CDR1 LNHDA, CDR2 SQIVND (reference sequence).

The chain employs TRBV20-1 and TRBJ2-7, with D possibly TRBD2 on 5 matching bases. V gave up 7 bases and J gave up 2 bases, with 15 bases separating them. Per the germline V gene, CDR1 is DFQATT and CDR2 is SNEGSKA (reference sequence). This CDR3 spans 13 amino acids. The CDR3 is CSDQKSGTYEQYV. CDR3 bases: TGCAGTGACCAAAAATCCGGGACCTACGAGCAGTACGTC.

The rearrangement joins TRBV20-1 to TRBJ1-1, with 7 bases that match TRBD1. V lost 5 bases, J lost 2 bases, and 5 bases stayed unmatched. The CDR3 runs to 13 residues. The germline V gene has CDR1 DFQATT and CDR2 SNEGSKA (reference sequence). This chain's CDR3 is CSAQGELNTEAFF. The CDR3 nucleotides read TGCAGTGCTCAGGGGGAGCTAAACACTGAAGCTTTCTTT.

On this clonotype: A read error is likely, as this CDR3 ends without the conserved phenylalanine or tryptophan. The chain joins TRBV2 to TRBJ2-1, with a weak D call TRBD2 (6 bases). The CDR3 consists of 17 residues. Germline CDR1 is SNHLY and CDR2 is FYNNEI. The germline V and J ends were trimmed by 7 bases and 9 bases, with 28 bases remaining between them. The CDR3: CASTTIGSSSGRGEQFS. The CDR3 DNA sequence: TGTGCCAGCACCACCATCGGGAGCTCCAGTGGTCGCGGTGAGCAGTTCTCC.

Only a few counts were recorded for this clonotype. This chain uses TRBV3-1 with TRBJ2-2; D is possibly TRBD1 (6 bases). The CDR3 spans 15 residues. Per the germline V gene, CDR1 is LGHDT and CDR2 is YNNKEL (reference sequence). Trimming shortened V by 7 bases and J by 4 bases, and 16 bases separated the two germline ends. In DNA, the CDR3 is TGTGCCAGCACCAAAGTAGGGGGTGCCACCGGGGAGCTGTTTTTT. Translating gives CASTKVGGATGELFF.

In this sample, this clonotype turned up a few times. V and J are TRBV3-1 and TRBJ2-2; D uncertain. From germline, CDR1 is LGHDT and CDR2 YNNKEL (reference sequence). The CDR3 loop spans 15 amino acids. V was pared by 4 bases and J by 5 bases, with 14 bases between. CDR3 region: CASSPFGIFTGELFF. The CDR3 DNA sequence: TGTGCCAGCAGCCCCTTCGGAATCTTTACCGGGGAGCTGTTTTTT.

This clonotype turned up a few times. J is TRBJ2-1 and V is TRBV5-1, with 11 bases aligning to TRBD2. Unmatched junction bases numbered 7, after V lost 2 bases and J lost 9 bases. Germline CDR1 reads SGHRS; CDR2 reads YFSETQ. The CDR3 covers 15 residues. This CDR3 is CASSLAGTSGVEQFF. CDR3 DNA: TGCGCCAGCAGCTTAGCCGGGACTAGCGGAGTTGAGCAGTTCTTC.

This clonotype was detected only a few times. The chain employs TRBV5-6 and TRBJ2-3, with 9 bases fitting TRBD2. The trim removed 3 bases at V and 5 bases at J, leaving 4 bases unmatched. The germline gives CDR1 SGHDT, CDR2 YYEEEE. There are 14 residues in the CDR3. The CDR3 region is CASSSLAGGDTQYF. The CDR3 region has the DNA TGTGCCAGCAGCTCACTAGCGGGTGGAGATACGCAGTATTTT.

This clonotype showed up just a few times. This sequence joins TRBV5-1 and TRBJ1-1; D may be TRBD1 (5 bases). The CDR3 is 15 amino acids. Germline V lookup: CDR1 SGHRS, CDR2 YFSETQ. Trimming removed 3 bases from V and 4 bases from J, with 16 bases in between. CDR3 residues: CASSSRAGLGTEAFF. CDR3 in DNA: TGCGCCAGCAGCTCCCGCGCAGGGTTGGGCACTGAAGCTTTCTTT. The entire variable domain, with the rest obtained from reference TRBV5-1 and TRBJ1-1, is as follows: KAGVTQTPRYLIKTRGQQVTLSCSPISGHRSVSWYQQTPGQGLQFLFEYFSETQRNKGNFPGRFSGRQFSNSRSEMNVSTLELGDSALYLCASSSRAGLGTEAFFGQGTRLTVV.

V gene TRBV18 combines with J gene TRBJ1-1; D gene unclear. This CDR3 spans 16 amino acids. Germline-derived CDR1 and CDR2 are KGHSH and LQKENI. The germline V and J ends were trimmed by 3 bases and 0 bases, with 14 bases remaining between them. CDR3 bases: TGTGCCAGCTCACCCTATCCTGGAACTATGAACACTGAAGCTTTCTTT. Amino acid sequence: CASSPYPGTMNTEAFF.

The chain is built from TRBV5-6 and TRBJ2-7, with a weak D call TRBD2 (7 bases). The CDR3 length is 14 residues. Germline assignment: CDR1 SGHDT and CDR2 YYEEEE. V lost 4 bases to trimming and J lost 3 bases, with 14 bases between them. CDR3 bases: TGTGCCAGCAGCCCCCGGGGGGCTCGCTACGAGCAGTACTTC. Its translation: CASSPRGARYEQYF.

V gene TRBV6-1 combines with J gene TRBJ2-7; D is possibly TRBD1 (6 bases). There are 15 residues in the CDR3. V gave up 5 bases and J gave up 7 bases, with 21 bases separating them. Germline CDR1 reads MNHNS; CDR2 reads SASEGT. CDR3 in amino acids: CASSPRTDSRGEQYF. The CDR3 DNA reads as TGTGCCAGCAGTCCGAGAACGGACAGTCGGGGAGAGCAGTACTTC.

This rearrangement joins TRBV11-2 to TRBJ2-7; D not certain. V was trimmed by 1 base and J by 9 bases, leaving 19 bases between them. The CDR3 consists of 15 residues. Per germline, CDR1 SGHAT and CDR2 FQNNGV. In DNA form, the CDR3 reads TGTGCCAGCAGCTTAGGGTTTGTGGGGTCGATAAGGCAGTACGTC. Its protein is CASSLGFVGSIRQYV.